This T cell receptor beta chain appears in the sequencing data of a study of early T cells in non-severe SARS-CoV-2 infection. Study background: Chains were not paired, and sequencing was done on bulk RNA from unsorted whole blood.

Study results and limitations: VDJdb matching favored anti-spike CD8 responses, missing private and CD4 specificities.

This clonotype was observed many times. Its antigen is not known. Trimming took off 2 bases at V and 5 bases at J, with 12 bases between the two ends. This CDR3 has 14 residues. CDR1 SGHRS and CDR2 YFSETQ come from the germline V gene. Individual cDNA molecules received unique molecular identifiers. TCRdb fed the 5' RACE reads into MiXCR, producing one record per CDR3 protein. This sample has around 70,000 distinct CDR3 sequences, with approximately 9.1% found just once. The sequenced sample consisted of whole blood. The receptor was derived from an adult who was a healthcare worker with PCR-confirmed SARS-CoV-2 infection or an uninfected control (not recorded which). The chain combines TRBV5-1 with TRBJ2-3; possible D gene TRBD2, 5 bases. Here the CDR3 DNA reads TGCGCCAGCAGCTTTGGAGGAGATGGAGATACGCAGTATTTT. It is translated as CASSFGGDGDTQYF.